This TCR beta chain was sequenced for a study of CD8 T cells in ankylosing spondylitis. Whole-study results and caveats: It appeared that ankylosing spondylitis blood was characterized by a TCR beta motif of roughly 8 highly homologous variants. Earlier literature documents some of the motif variants in reactive arthritis synovial fluid and blood.

The sample holds many counts of this clonotype. The antigen remains unidentified. The germline V gene has CDR1 SGHRS and CDR2 YFSETQ. The V gene lost 4 bases and the J gene lost 2 bases, with 10 bases spanning the gap. The length of the CDR3 is 13 residues. For TCR beta, libraries came from quantitative 5'-RACE with molecular barcodes. TCRdb re-called the 5' RACE reads through MiXCR, storing one row per CDR3 protein. This sample carries 150,000 to 200,000 distinct CDR3 sequences, around 10% of them seen once, and the ten largest clones take 25% to 30%. Sequenced sample: blood, either unsorted or a sorted T cell fraction (not recorded which). The origin of this receptor is a male donor with ankylosing spondylitis or in good health (not recorded which). The chain couples TRBV5-1 to TRBJ2-7; D uncertain. DNA for the CDR3: TGCGCCAGCAGCGACAACGACCCCTACGAGCAGTACTTC. Its translation is CASSDNDPYEQYF.